This paragraph reports one T cell receptor beta chain. Its matching antigen is unknown. The sample comes from a study of OX40 agonist ivuxolimab in advanced cancers. Findings of the study overall: Compared with CD4+, CD8+ T cells on average had more expanded clones. In the 0.1 to 3.0 mg/kg range, CD4+ and CD8+ blood T cells had expanded clonally by week 6.

Patients were ruled out by autoimmune disease history or systemic immunosuppression. V was shortened by 0 bases and J by 4 bases, with 7 bases between the two germline ends. The CDR3 is 15 amino acids. CDR1 and CDR2 (germline): SGHVS, FNYEAQ. TCRdb's copy holds only in-frame clones and misses some; the assay was immunoSEQ multiplex PCR. The top ten hold around 0.47% of the sample, which has about 110,000 clones, 90% seen once. This chain uses TRBV7-6 with TRBJ1-6; D remains ambiguous. The receptor's source is an adult with an advanced solid tumor such as melanoma, head and neck, liver or kidney cancer. The specimen was CD4+ or CD8+ T cells sorted from blood, collected in a trial of the OX40 agonist ivuxolimab. The chain's CDR3 is CASSLAPVYNSPLHF. In nucleotides, the CDR3 is TGTGCCAGCAGCTTAGCGCCCGTATATAATTCACCCCTCCACTTT.